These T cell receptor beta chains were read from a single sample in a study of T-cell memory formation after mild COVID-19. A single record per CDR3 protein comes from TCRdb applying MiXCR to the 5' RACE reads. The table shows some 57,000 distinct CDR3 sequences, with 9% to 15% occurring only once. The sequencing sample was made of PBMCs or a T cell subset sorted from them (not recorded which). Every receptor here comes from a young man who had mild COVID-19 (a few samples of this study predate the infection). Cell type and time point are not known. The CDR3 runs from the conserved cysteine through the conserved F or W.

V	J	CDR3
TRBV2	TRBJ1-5	CASGRDPQNQPQHF
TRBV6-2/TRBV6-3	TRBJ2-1	CASSPGLVLLNEQFF
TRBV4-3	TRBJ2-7	CASSQDWTYEQYF
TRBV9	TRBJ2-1	CASSATGGPYNEQFF
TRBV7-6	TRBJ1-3	CASSTAGGVVNTIYF
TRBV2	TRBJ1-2	CASRLPGQLLSF
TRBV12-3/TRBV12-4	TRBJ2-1	CASSSAIGGGGNEQFF
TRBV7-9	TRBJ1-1	CASLLGQGFAFF
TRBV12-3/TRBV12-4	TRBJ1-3	CASTPRDSGNTIYF
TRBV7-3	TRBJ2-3	CASSPLGWMNTQYF
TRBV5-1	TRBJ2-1	CASSLSSNEQFF
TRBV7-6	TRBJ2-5	CASSSMWTQYF
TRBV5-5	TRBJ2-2	CASSLGGGELFF
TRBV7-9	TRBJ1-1	CASSLEARNTEAFF
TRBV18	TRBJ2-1	CASSTRDNEQFF
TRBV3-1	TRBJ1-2	CASSHRTGMNYGYTF
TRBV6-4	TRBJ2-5	CAPWTGGETQYF
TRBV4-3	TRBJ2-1	CASSPGQSLHNEQFF
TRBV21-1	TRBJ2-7	CASSKKGQGGGF
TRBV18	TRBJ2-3	CASSPPTSGGDTQYF
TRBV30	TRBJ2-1	CAWSPLAGANEQFF
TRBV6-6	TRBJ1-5	CASSHGQLNQPQHF
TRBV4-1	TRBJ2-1	CASSQASGGTYNEQFF
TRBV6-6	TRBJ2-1	CASSFASGQEYNEQFF
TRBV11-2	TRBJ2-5	CASSPGARGETQYF
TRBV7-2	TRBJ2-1	CASTPLAGSRNEQFF
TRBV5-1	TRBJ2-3	CASSRGGGSDTQYF
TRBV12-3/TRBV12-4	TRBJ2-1	CASSPGTINEQFF
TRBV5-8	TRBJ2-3	CASSSGVYTDTQYF
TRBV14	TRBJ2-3	CASSLSGGIGTQYF
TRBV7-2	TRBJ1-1	CASSSRGGGVPMNTEAFF
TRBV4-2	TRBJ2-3	CASSQEVQGNTQYF
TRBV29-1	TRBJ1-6	CSVQLETGSSPLHF
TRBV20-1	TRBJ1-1	CSAAQVDTEAFF
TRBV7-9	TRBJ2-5	CASSRGGRDETQYF
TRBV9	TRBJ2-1	CASSVDRGHNEQFF
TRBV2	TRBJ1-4	CASRFGGYGEKLFF
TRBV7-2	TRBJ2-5	CASSETSLETQYF
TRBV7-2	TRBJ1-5	CASSGEGGANQPQHF
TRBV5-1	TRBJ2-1	CASSRSLAGAHNEQFF
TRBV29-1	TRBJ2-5	CSVDDGFRQETQYF
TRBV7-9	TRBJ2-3	CASSLNQVTDTQYF
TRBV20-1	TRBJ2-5	CSARQLLGWETQYF
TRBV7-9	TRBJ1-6	CASSFHDRENSPLHF
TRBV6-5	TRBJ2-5	CASSYSVPSETQYF
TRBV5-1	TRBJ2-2	CASSFTPGQGELFF
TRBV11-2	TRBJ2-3	CASSWTSGAADTQYF
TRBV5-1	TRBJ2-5	CASSLLPGGETQYF
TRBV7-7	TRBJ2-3	CASSHAGTDTQYF